The 9 T cell receptor beta chains below were found in one sample sequenced in a study of T cells in Graves' hyperthyroidism and ophthalmopathy. From RNA transcripts, TCR beta CDR3 regions were amplified. An initial round of RT-PCR targeting the TCR CDR3 relied on the HTBI primer set. MiXCR was run by TCRdb on the multiplex PCR reads, yielding one entry per CDR3 protein. Of some 500,000 distinct CDR3 sequences in the sample, approximately 15% were seen once. Sequenced input: blood. Receptor source: a young woman with Graves' hyperthyroidism.

Ten or more counts support this clonotype. This rearrangement joins TRBV27 to TRBJ2-2; 7 positions agree with TRBD1. The CDR3 runs to 16 residues. Unmatched junction bases numbered 5, after V lost 2 bases and J lost 2 bases. Germline CDR1 is MNHEY and CDR2 is SMNVEV (reference sequence). As DNA, the CDR3 is TGTGCCAGCAGTTTACCTACAGGGGTTAACACCGGGGAGCTGTTTTTT. This encodes CASSLPTGVNTGELFF.

This clonotype appeared many times. The V and J genes are TRBV7-2 and TRBJ2-1, with D uncertain. CDR3 length: 15 residues. V lost 5 bases, J lost 4 bases, and 15 bases lay in between. Germline CDR1 and CDR2: SGHTA and FQGNSA. CDR3 sequence (DNA): TGTGCCAGCAGCGGTAGCTGGAGTGGTTACAATGAGCAGTTCTTC. It codes for CASSGSWSGYNEQFF.

This clonotype was observed a handful of times. V is TRBV6-5 and J is TRBJ2-7; D is possibly TRBD2 (6 bases). The germline V gene has CDR1 MNHEY and CDR2 SVGAGI. The CDR3 is made up of 14 amino acids. Trimming stripped 2 bases from V and 2 bases from J, with 10 bases between. The CDR3 here is CASSYGGSTYEQYV. DNA of the CDR3: TGTGCCAGCAGTTACGGGGGGTCGACCTACGAGCAGTACGTC.

Many counts were recorded for this clonotype. The rearrangement joins TRBV5-1 to TRBJ1-2; the D is unclear. The CDR3 runs to 12 residues. Between the trimmed V and J ends, which lost 1 base and 5 bases, there was a span of 6 bases. Germline values: CDR1 SGHRS, CDR2 YFSETQ. The CDR3 protein is CASSLLGYGYTF. The CDR3 DNA reads as TGCGCCAGCAGCTTGTTGGGTTATGGCTACACCTTC.

This clonotype was seen many times. The chain has TRBV12-3 or TRBV12-4 and TRBJ1-1; D possibly corresponds to TRBD1 (5 bases). This CDR3 comprises 14 residues. Trimming shortened V by 6 bases and J by 4 bases, and 15 bases separated the two germline ends. CDR3 bases: TGTGCCAGCAGCCGCAGGGAAGATGGCACTGAAGCTTTCTTT. As protein: CASSRREDGTEAFF.

This clonotype was observed many times. The rearrangement joins TRBV24-1 to TRBJ1-4; D may be TRBD1 (5 bases). This CDR3 is built from 14 residues. Germline V lookup: CDR1 KGHDR, CDR2 SFDVKD. Trimming removed 4 bases from V and 3 bases from J, with 8 bases in between. This chain's CDR3 is CATSDRVANEKLFF. The CDR3 DNA is TGTGCCACCAGTGACAGGGTCGCTAATGAAAAACTGTTTTTT.

The genes are TRBV5-1 and TRBJ2-3, with D tentatively TRBD2 (6 bases). CDR3 length: 15 amino acids. Trimming stripped 3 bases from V and 0 bases from J, with 11 bases between. Germline values: CDR1 SGHRS, CDR2 YFSETQ. For the CDR3, the DNA is TGCGCCAGCAGCTCCGGGAGTGGAAGCACAGATACGCAGTATTTT. Its protein product is CASSSGSGSTDTQYF. Based on the CDR3 plus reference TRBV5-1 and TRBJ2-3, the full variable domain is KAGVTQTPRYLIKTRGQQVTLSCSPISGHRSVSWYQQTPGQGLQFLFEYFSETQRNKGNFPGRFSGRQFSNSRSEMNVSTLELGDSALYLCASSSGSGSTDTQYFGPGTRLTVL.

This clonotype was seen at least ten times. The genes are TRBV5-6 and TRBJ1-1; D is uncertain. Germline V gene sequence: CDR1 SGHDT, CDR2 YYEEEE. The CDR3 runs to 13 residues. Trimming removed 0 bases at V and 5 bases at J, with 8 bases between. The CDR3, as DNA: TGTGCCAGCAGCTTGGCGCCAGGAACTGAAGCTTTCTTT. Its protein product is CASSLAPGTEAFF.

This clonotype was recorded at least ten times. As DNA, the CDR3 is TGTGCCAGCTCACCAGAGACAGGGTTTCAGCCCCAGCATTTT. Translation: CASSPETGFQPQHF. The rearrangement joins TRBV18 to TRBJ1-5; 7 nucleotides line up with TRBD1. V trimming: 2 bases; J trimming: 6 bases; junction bases outside the gene matches: 4. CDR1 and CDR2 (germline): KGHSH, LQKENI. The CDR3 totals 14 residues.